This TCR beta chain was observed in a study of blood T cell repertoires in COVID-19. Looking at the study overall: Researchers got acute and convalescent COVID-19 samples from the United States, Italy and Spain. From T cells, B-cell-depleted T cells, or PBMCs came the material, which was cDNA or gDNA.

In the original analysis: Scientists estimated how many nucleated cells there were by amplifying reference gene primers. Sequencing used immunoSEQ multiplex PCR; TCRdb keeps in-frame clones, though not all of them. V and J calls plus clone size are reproduced from that table; the DNA served to infer D and trimming. The sample consists of 150,000 to 200,000 clones, 86% of them appearing once. V lost 2 bases and J 3 bases, leaving 12 bases between the germline ends. CDR3 length: 15 residues. The germline V gene has CDR1 SGHTS and CDR2 YDEGEE. The sequencing sample was made of peripheral blood. This TCR was recovered from a woman aged 25 to 39 with active or convalescent COVID-19. J is TRBJ1-3 and V is TRBV5-8, with D possibly being TRBD1 (6 bases). The CDR3 region is CASSFGTGYGNTIYF. DNA for the CDR3: TGTGCCAGCAGCTTCGGAACAGGGTATGGAAACACCATATATTTT.